The following is a TCR beta chain sequence with its context. The target antigen is unknown. The V gene end was trimmed by 8 bases and the J gene end by 0 bases; junction bases not matched to a gene: 10. The CDR3 covers 16 residues. Germline CDR1 MNHNY, CDR2 SVGAGI (reference sequence). Extracted from the samples, RNA was reverse transcribed into cDNA to serve as the sequencing template. TCRdb's table, derived via immunoSEQ multiplex PCR, lists solely in-frame clones and lacks some. The sample lists about 200,000 clones, 55% to 70% occurring once. As for treatment: oral pan-JAK inhibitor, 5-10 mg twice daily. Peripheral blood and lesional scalp punch biopsies were taken from alopecia areata patients. The data stem from a study of CD8+ T cells in alopecia areata. Findings and caveats of the study: Greater clonality was observed in lesional scalp samples, especially alopecia totalis/universalis, versus normal scalp. There was only one nonresponder, so it was unclear how baseline CD8+ expansion relates to response. Scalp clonality and expanded CD8+ clones among the top 100 fell significantly with tofacitinib.

The J gene is TRBJ1-5, the V gene TRBV6-6, with 7 bases identical to TRBD1. The source of this sequence is a human donor with alopecia areata. The source material was CD4+ T cells sorted from blood, sampled at week 24, from a patient treated with tofacitinib. This CDR3 is CASSTGDPSSNQPQHF. DNA of the CDR3: TGTGCCAGCTCAACAGGGGACCCGTCTAGCAATCAGCCCCAGCATTTT.